This TCR beta chain was profiled in a study of graft-versus-host responses after intestinal transplantation. Turning to the study itself: Transplantation in recipients was multivisceral, liver-intestinal, or isolated intestinal. General study points: Recipient marrow contained GvH clones, some of which appeared first in ileum or blood.

TCRdb's table, derived via immunoSEQ multiplex PCR, lists solely in-frame clones and lacks some. Of more than 65,000 clones in the sample, less than 95% are singletons; the top ten hold 7% to 8.5%. Comment on this clone: Antigen: not known.

V lost 7 bases to trimming and J lost 3 bases, with 19 bases between them. CDR1 is SGHTA, CDR2 FQGNSA, per germline. The CDR3 is 16 residues long. The clonotype originates from a human donor who was the organ donor for an intestinal transplant. V gene TRBV7-2 combines with J gene TRBJ2-1; a possible D gene is TRBD2 (7 bases). The specimen was unstimulated CD8+ T cells sorted from spleen or lymph node cells, collected before transplant. CDR3 nucleotides: TGTGCCAGCACCTCCCCACGGGGGGCAGGCTACAATGAGCAGTTCTTC. As protein: CASTSPRGAGYNEQFF.